The 27 T cell receptor beta chains in this list originate from one sample, sequenced in a study of radiotherapy plus CTLA-4 blockade in lung cancer. Assay: immunoSEQ multiplex PCR; the TCRdb copy retains only in-frame clones and omits some. The table has tens of thousands of clones, roughly 75% seen once. The sequencing used peripheral blood, collected from a patient treated with radiotherapy plus ipilimumab. All receptors come from a human donor with non-small cell lung cancer who had stable disease on radiotherapy plus ipilimumab.

The chain couples TRBV11-3 to TRBJ1-1; tentatively, D is TRBD1 (5 bases). The CDR3 is 13 amino acids. The ends were cut back, 5 bases at V and 5 bases at J, with 12 bases in the middle. Germline CDR1 is SGHNT and CDR2 is YENEEA. The CDR3 region is CASSTQGVTEAFF. The CDR3 region has the DNA TGTGCCAGCAGCACGCAGGGTGTGACTGAAGCTTTCTTT. Full variable domain (outside the CDR3, taken from reference TRBV11-3 and TRBJ1-1): EAGVVQSPRYKIIEKKQPVAFWCNPISGHNTLYWYLQNLGQGPELLIRYENEEAVDDSQLPKDRFSAERLKGVDSTLKIQPAELGDSAVYLCASSTQGVTEAFFGQGTRLTVV.

This clone was seen a handful of times. The rearrangement uses TRBV19 and TRBJ1-2, with D hard to call. From germline, CDR1 is LNHDA and CDR2 SQIVND (reference sequence). The germline V and J ends were trimmed by 4 bases and 2 bases, with 8 bases remaining between them. CDR3 length equals 13 residues. CDR3 in amino acids: CASSTDGNYGYTF. CDR3 coding DNA: TGTGCCAGTAGTACCGACGGGAACTATGGCTACACCTTC.

This clone was seen only once. The V and J genes are TRBV28 and TRBJ1-5; 9 bases match TRBD1. The CDR3 length is 14 residues. V trimming: 6 bases; J trimming: 7 bases; junction bases outside the gene matches: 7. Germline V CDR1 and CDR2: MDHEN, SYDVKM. The CDR3 is CASSWDRDGQPQHF. CDR3 nucleotides: TGTGCCAGCAGCTGGGACAGGGATGGCCAGCCCCAGCATTTT.

The CDR3 protein is CASTGKETQYF. In nucleotides, the CDR3 is TGTGCCAGCACGGGGAAAGAGACCCAGTACTTC. The genes are TRBV25-1 and TRBJ2-5; D is perhaps TRBD2 (5 bases). Trimming left V 7 bases short and J 3 bases short, with 6 bases between. Germline V gives CDR1 MGHDK, CDR2 SYGVNS. The CDR3 has 11 amino acids.

This chain links TRBV11-3 with TRBJ2-3; D may be TRBD2 (7 bases). The CDR3 covers 14 residues. Trimming took off 2 bases at V and 4 bases at J, with 10 bases between the two ends. Germline loops: CDR1 SGHNT, CDR2 YENEEA. CDR3: CASSLQGRADTQYF. The CDR3 bases are TGTGCCAGCAGCTTACAGGGGAGGGCAGATACGCAGTATTTT.

This chain uses TRBV11-2 with TRBJ1-5; no clear D gene. V lost 4 bases, J lost 3 bases, and 10 bases lay in between. CDR3 size: 14 residues. Germline V gene lookup returns CDR1 SGHAT and CDR2 FQNNGV. The CDR3 protein is CASSWGGNNQPQHF. The CDR3 DNA reads TGTGCCAGCAGCTGGGGAGGGAACAATCAGCCCCAGCATTTT.

This clone was observed a few times. The chain links TRBV2 to TRBJ1-1; the match to TRBD1 covers 9 bases. Germline V lookup: CDR1 SNHLY, CDR2 FYNNEI. This CDR3 region has 14 residues. After removal of 6 bases from V and 4 bases from J, the junction contained 6 bases not matched to a gene. CDR3 DNA sequence: TGTGCCAGCAGGGGGACAGGGATGGGCACTGAAGCTTTCTTT. It specifies CASRGTGMGTEAFF.

The rearrangement joins TRBV15 to TRBJ2-1; 7 bases are shared with TRBD1. This CDR3 contains 13 residues. With V trimmed by 3 bases and J by 7 bases, 3 bases remained unmatched. Germline V gene sequence: CDR1 LNHNV, CDR2 YYDKDF (reference sequence). The CDR3 sequence is CATSSQQGNEQFF. CDR3 nucleotide sequence: TGTGCCACCAGCAGTCAACAGGGGAATGAGCAGTTCTTC. Full variable domain (remainder filled in from reference TRBV15 and TRBJ2-1): DAMVIQNPRYQVTQFGKPVTLSCSQTLNHNVMYWYQQKSSQAPKLLFHYYDKDFNNEADTPDNFQSRRPNTSFCFLDIRSPGLGDTAMYLCATSSQQGNEQFFGPGTRLTVL.

This rearrangement joins TRBV5-4 to TRBJ2-7; D ambiguous. This CDR3 has 15 residues. Trimming removed 3 bases from V and 0 bases from J, with 13 bases in between. From germline, CDR1 is SGHNT and CDR2 YYREEE (reference sequence). CDR3 DNA: TGTGCCAGCAGCTCGCCCCAGGCGAACTCCTACGAGCAGTACTTC. It translates to CASSSPQANSYEQYF.

This clone was seen once. CDR3 in DNA: TGTGCCAGCAGCCTCCAGGCTCAGGGCACAGATACGCAGTATTTT. It codes for CASSLQAQGTDTQYF. The gene calls are TRBV7-9 and TRBJ2-3; the D is unclear. Trimming took off 5 bases at V and 1 base at J, with 13 bases between the two ends. This CDR3 has 15 amino acids. Germline values: CDR1 SEHNR, CDR2 FQNEAQ (reference sequence). The variable domain in full, with the rest retrieved from reference TRBV7-9 and TRBJ2-3, is DTGVSQNPRHKITKRGQNVTFRCDPISEHNRLYWYRQTLGQGPEFLTYFQNEAQLEKSRLLSDRFSAERPKGSFSTLEIQRTEQGDSAMYLCASSLQAQGTDTQYFGPGTRLTVL.

The chain carries TRBV5-1 and TRBJ1-1, with D possibly being TRBD1 (5 bases). From germline, CDR1 is SGHRS and CDR2 YFSETQ. CDR3 size: 13 residues. The V gene lost 2 bases and the J gene lost 7 bases, with 12 bases spanning the gap. CDR3 in amino acids: CASSFGGRDEAFF. The CDR3 region has the DNA TGCGCCAGCAGCTTCGGGGGAAGGGATGAAGCTTTCTTT.

The chain combines TRBV5-5 with TRBJ1-6; TRBD1 agrees at 7 bases. V was pared by 0 bases and J by 9 bases, with 6 bases of the junction left unmatched. This CDR3 has 15 amino acids. The V gene's germline CDR1 is SGHKS and CDR2 YYEKEE (reference sequence). The DNA of the CDR3 is TGTGCCAGCAGCTTGGGAGGACAGGTTGGTTCACCCCTCCACTTT. This sequence encodes CASSLGGQVGSPLHF.

V is TRBV5-4 and J is TRBJ2-7; TRBD1 aligns across 8 bases. CDR3 length: 14 amino acids. Trimming took 4 bases from V and 5 from J; bases not matched to a gene: 8. In germline, CDR1 is SGHNT, CDR2 YYREEE (reference sequence). This chain's CDR3 is CASSPGQGVHEQYF. As DNA, the CDR3 is TGTGCCAGCAGCCCCGGACAGGGAGTCCACGAGCAGTACTTC.

The chain recombines TRBV30 with TRBJ2-7; 7 nucleotides line up with TRBD2. After removal of 4 bases from V and 3 bases from J, the junction contained 9 bases not matched to a gene. This CDR3 region has 14 residues. From germline, CDR1 is GTSNPN and CDR2 SVGIG (reference sequence). The DNA of the CDR3 is TGTGCCTGGAAGGTGGGGCGGGGGATCTACGAGCAGTACTTC. Its translation is CAWKVGRGIYEQYF.

The chain has TRBV30 and TRBJ1-2; D possibly corresponds to TRBD1 (6 bases). Germline V gives CDR1 GTSNPN, CDR2 SVGIG (reference sequence). The CDR3 has 12 residues. V lost 7 bases and J 6 bases, leaving 15 bases between the germline ends. This chain's CDR3 is CALRQAGDGYTF. The CDR3 DNA reads as TGTGCCTTAAGACAGGCCGGGGATGGCTACACCTTC.

The V and J genes are TRBV25-1 and TRBJ1-1; TRBD1 aligns across 10 bases. This CDR3 contains 15 residues. Trimming removed 4 bases from V and 5 bases from J; junction bases left unmatched: 7. The germline gives CDR1 MGHDK, CDR2 SYGVNS. The CDR3 here is CASSGPGQGITEAFF. For the CDR3, the DNA is TGTGCCAGCAGTGGTCCGGGACAGGGGATTACTGAAGCTTTCTTT.

The chain couples TRBV18 to TRBJ2-1; 10 bases are a match to TRBD2. Trimming at V came to 0 bases and at J to 10 bases, leaving 9 bases not matched to a gene. Looked up from germline, CDR1 is KGHSH and CDR2 is LQKENI. The CDR3 length is 16 residues. The CDR3 here is CASSPPEGLALKEQFF. CDR3 in DNA: TGTGCCAGCTCACCACCCGAGGGACTAGCGTTAAAGGAGCAGTTCTTC.

V is TRBV5-4 and J is TRBJ2-2; a weak D match, TRBD1 (5 bases). This CDR3 spans 13 amino acids. Germline CDR1 is SGHNT and CDR2 is YYREEE (reference sequence). Trimming stripped 2 bases from V and 4 bases from J, with 6 bases between. The CDR3: CASSLGVTGELFF. In DNA, the CDR3 is TGTGCCAGCAGCTTAGGGGTCACCGGGGAGCTGTTTTTT.

The chain has TRBV7-9 and TRBJ2-3; D not certain. Trimming took off 7 bases at V and 3 bases at J, with 8 bases between the two ends. The CDR3 loop spans 12 amino acids. Germline V gene data show CDR1 as SEHNR and CDR2 as FQNEAQ (reference sequence). The CDR3 region has the DNA TGTGCCAGCACCCATAGAACAGATACGCAGTATTTT. This sequence encodes CASTHRTDTQYF.

The chain combines TRBV28 with TRBJ1-4; 8 positions agree with TRBD1. The germline V gene encodes CDR1 MDHEN and CDR2 SYDVKM. The CDR3 has 15 residues. With 5 bases clipped from V and 0 bases from J, the junction kept 2 bases outside the gene matches. CDR3 nucleotides: TGTGCCAGCAGTCTACAGGGGGCAACTAATGAAAAACTGTTTTTT. As protein: CASSLQGATNEKLFF.

V is TRBV7-2 and J is TRBJ2-3; 9 bases are a match to TRBD2. V dropped 1 base and J dropped 0; count of bases not matched to a gene: 8. The CDR3 is 18 amino acids. Germline CDR1 SGHTA, CDR2 FQGNSA. The chain's CDR3 is CASSLVSRRGGSTDTQYF. The CDR3 DNA reads TGTGCCAGCAGCTTAGTTTCTCGGCGGGGGGGTAGCACAGATACGCAGTATTTT.

This chain links TRBV4-1 with TRBJ2-1; 9 bases align to TRBD2. Germline V gene sequence: CDR1 MGHRA, CDR2 YSYEKL. V was pared by 2 bases and J by 6 bases, with 5 bases of the junction left unmatched. The CDR3 has 15 amino acids. CDR3 coding DNA: TGCGCCAGCAGCCAAAGAGCGGGGGGATTCAATGAGCAGTTCTTC. Encoded protein: CASSQRAGGFNEQFF.

This clone showed up just once. The chain combines TRBV7-9 with TRBJ1-1; 8 positions match TRBD1. Germline values: CDR1 SEHNR, CDR2 FQNEAQ (reference sequence). The trim removed 5 bases at V and 5 bases at J, leaving 7 bases unmatched. The CDR3 is made up of 14 amino acids. The CDR3 coding sequence is TGTGCCAGCAGCCTGGACAGGGCGACTACTGAAGCTTTCTTT. This codes for CASSLDRATTEAFF.

The genes are TRBV9 and TRBJ1-3; TRBD1 is a possible D gene (5 bases). CDR3 length: 15 amino acids. The V end lost 0 bases, the J end lost 2 bases, and 9 bases lay between the germline ends. Germline-derived CDR1 and CDR2 are SGDLS and YYNGEE. The DNA for the CDR3 is TGTGCCAGCAGCGTAGCTGTAGGGGCTGGAAACACCATATATTTT. Protein sequence: CASSVAVGAGNTIYF.

The chain is built from TRBV29-1 and TRBJ2-5; possible D gene TRBD2, 6 bases. There are 14 residues in the CDR3. V lost 3 bases, J lost 4 bases, and 15 bases lay in between. The germline CDR1 and CDR2 sequences are SQVTM and ANQGSEA. CDR3 DNA sequence: TGCAGCGTTGAGTATGTGGGGCGGGGAGAGACCCAGTACTTC. Encoded protein: CSVEYVGRGETQYF.

The rearrangement uses TRBV6-1 and TRBJ1-1; D is ambiguous. The CDR3 runs 11 residues. Per germline, CDR1 MNHNS and CDR2 SASEGT. Deletions cut 0 bases from V and 8 bases from J, with 4 bases between. This CDR3 reads CASSEAAEAFF. CDR3 DNA: TGTGCCAGCAGTGAAGCAGCCGAAGCTTTCTTT.

V gene TRBV9 combines with J gene TRBJ1-2; possibly TRBD1 for D (5 bases). The CDR3 contains 13 residues. V was trimmed by 3 bases and J by 3 bases, leaving 9 bases between them. CDR1 is SGDLS, CDR2 YYNGEE, per germline. CDR3 region: CASSAATDYGYTF. CDR3 nucleotide sequence: TGTGCCAGCAGCGCCGCGACAGACTATGGCTACACCTTC.